The clone carrying this T cell receptor beta chain was seen only a few times. No antigen is known for it. This CDR3 comprises 20 residues. The data were taken from a study of T cell responses to AZD1222 COVID-19 vaccine. Study observations and caveats: Donors were mostly white British, more females; clonal diversity possibly underestimated. Repertoire sampling occurred only after the peak T cell response.

Data came from immunoSEQ multiplex PCR; TCRdb stores just in-frame clones and leaves some out. The sample contains 50,000 to 55,000 clones, around 90% of which appear only once. The sequencing used peripheral blood, collected 28 days after the second AZD1222 dose. The receptor comes from an adult who received the AZD1222 COVID-19 vaccine. V and J are TRBV21-1 and TRBJ2-3; TRBD2, the table's D call, lacks a check against the DNA. TRBV21-1 is recorded as a pseudogene. CDR3 sequence (DNA): TGTGCCAGCAGACCTAGAGGGCCGGGACTAGCGGACTGGTGCACAGATACGCAGTATTTT. As protein: CASRPRGPGLADWCTDTQYF.